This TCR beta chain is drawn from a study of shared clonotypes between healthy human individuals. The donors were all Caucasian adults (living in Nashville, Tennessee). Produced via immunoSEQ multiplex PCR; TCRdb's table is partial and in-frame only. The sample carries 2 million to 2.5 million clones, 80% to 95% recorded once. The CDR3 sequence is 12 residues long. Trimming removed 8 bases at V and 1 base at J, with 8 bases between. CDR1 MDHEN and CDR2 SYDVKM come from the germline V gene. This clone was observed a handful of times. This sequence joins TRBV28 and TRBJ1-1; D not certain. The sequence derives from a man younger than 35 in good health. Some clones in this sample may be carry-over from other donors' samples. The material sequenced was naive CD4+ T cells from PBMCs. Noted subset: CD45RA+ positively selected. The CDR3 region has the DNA TGTGCCAGCGAATCGTCGAACACTGAAGCTTTCTTT. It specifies CASESSNTEAFF.